The sequence of this T cell receptor (beta chain) was determined in a study of blood T cell repertoires in COVID-19. Across the study: There were acute and convalescent COVID-19 samples, and they came from the United States, Italy and Spain. T cells, B-cell-depleted T cells, or PBMCs supplied cDNA or gDNA.

This clone occurred once. As processed by the authors: Amplified reference gene primers provided the basis for estimating nucleated cell counts. Using immunoSEQ multiplex PCR, the repertoire was profiled, and TCRdb retains in-frame clones only, with some absent. V, J and clone size are those of that table, while D and trimming were read from the DNA. There are some 240,000 clones in the sample; around 83% occur only once, and 1.4% lies in the top ten. Per germline, CDR1 SGHTA and CDR2 FQGNSA. CDR3 length equals 15 residues. V was clipped by 3 bases and J by 2 bases; unmatched bases: 4. The chain is built from TRBV7-2 and TRBJ2-5; 9 bases line up with TRBD2. Sequenced sample: peripheral blood. The TCR was taken from a woman aged 40 to 55 who had recovered from COVID-19. This chain's CDR3 is CASSFPAGGQETQYF. CDR3 coding DNA: TGTGCCAGCAGCTTCCCAGCGGGGGGTCAAGAGACCCAGTACTTC.